This TCR beta chain was observed in a study of blood T cell repertoires in COVID-19. Overall study context: Specimens from acute and convalescent COVID-19 originated in the United States, Italy and Spain. PBMCs, B-cell-depleted T cells, or T cells were the source of the cDNA or gDNA that made up the material.

The data were produced by immunoSEQ multiplex PCR, yet TCRdb's version contains in-frame clones alone and is incomplete. The repertoire holds approximately 290,000 clones, with about 85% as singletons. It was during active infection that Seattle patients were enrolled and then longitudinally followed. The source of this sequence is a human donor with COVID-19, enrolled during active disease. The donor label of this sample is uncertain. Specimen: peripheral blood.

CDR3: CASSQEVAGRLYEQYF. The CDR3 DNA reads as TGCGCCAGCAGCCAAGAGGTCGCGGGGCGCCTCTACGAGCAGTACTTC. The J gene is TRBJ2-7, the V gene TRBV4-1; TRBD2 might be the D (6 bases). The CDR3 is 16 amino acids. Deletions cut 0 bases from V and 3 bases from J, with 15 bases between. In germline, CDR1 is MGHRA, CDR2 YSYEKL.